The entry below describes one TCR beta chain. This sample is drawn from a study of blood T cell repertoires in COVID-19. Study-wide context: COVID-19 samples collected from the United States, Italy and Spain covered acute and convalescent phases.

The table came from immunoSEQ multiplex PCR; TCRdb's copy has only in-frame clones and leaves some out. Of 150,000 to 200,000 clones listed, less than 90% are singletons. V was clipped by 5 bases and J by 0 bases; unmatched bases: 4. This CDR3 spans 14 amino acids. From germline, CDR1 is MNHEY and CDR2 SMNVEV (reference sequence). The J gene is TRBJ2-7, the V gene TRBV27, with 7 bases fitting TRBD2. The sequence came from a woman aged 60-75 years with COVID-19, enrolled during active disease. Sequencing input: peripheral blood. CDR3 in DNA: TGTGCCAGCAGTGAAAGGACTAGCTCCTACGAGCAGTACTTC. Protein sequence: CASSERTSSYEQYF.